These 11 T cell receptor beta chains share one sample of origin, sequenced in a study of OX40 agonist ivuxolimab in advanced cancers. Library preparation used the immunoSEQ multiplex PCR assay. TCRdb re-hosts the immuneACCESS table, in-frame sequences only. Its copies lack some clones; in the studies checked, an unresolved V gene accounts for under half of them, and the cause for the rest is not known. The sample has about 25,000 clones on record, 85% of them singletons. The ten largest clonotypes hold around 27% of the sample. The sample was CD4+ or CD8+ T cells sorted from blood, taken in a trial of the OX40 agonist ivuxolimab. The source of these receptors is an adult with an advanced solid tumor such as melanoma, head and neck, liver or kidney cancer.

This rearrangement joins TRBV11-1 to TRBJ1-3, with D uncertain. V lost 5 bases, J lost 0 bases, and 11 bases lay in between. The CDR3 has 15 amino acids. CDR1 and CDR2 (germline): SGHAT, FQDESV (reference sequence). The CDR3 DNA sequence: TGTGCCAGCAGCCTTAATCGTCTCTCTGGAAACACCATATATTTT. Translation: CASSLNRLSGNTIYF.

The chain couples TRBV6-5 to TRBJ1-5; D ambiguous. Germline assignment: CDR1 MNHEY and CDR2 SVGAGI. The V end was cut by 6 bases, the J end by 0 bases, with 12 bases between. The CDR3 is 15 residues long. CDR3 sequence reads: CASSFSVYSNQPQHF. DNA of the CDR3: TGTGCCAGCAGCTTCAGTGTTTATAGCAATCAGCCCCAGCATTTT.

The chain recombines TRBV6-5 with TRBJ2-1; 10 positions agree with TRBD2. This CDR3 is 15 amino acids long. The V gene's germline CDR1 is MNHEY and CDR2 SVGAGI. V shed 2 bases, J shed 9 bases, and the junction held 7 bases outside the gene matches. The CDR3 sequence: CASSYLAGVGSEQFF. Here the CDR3 DNA reads TGTGCCAGCAGTTACCTAGCGGGAGTCGGTAGTGAGCAGTTCTTC.

This chain connects TRBV4-2 to TRBJ1-1; D is uncertain. This CDR3 spans 13 amino acids. Trimming cost V 5 bases and J 2 bases, with 9 bases left between them. Germline V lookup: CDR1 LGHNA, CDR2 YNFKEQ. As DNA, the CDR3 is TGTGCCAGCAGCGAAGGAGTTAACACTGAAGCTTTCTTT. Translating gives CASSEGVNTEAFF.

The rearrangement joins TRBV4-2 to TRBJ1-1; possible D gene TRBD1, 6 bases. Germline values: CDR1 LGHNA, CDR2 YNFKEQ. V gave up 0 bases and J gave up 5 bases, with 10 bases separating them. This CDR3 region has 14 residues. The CDR3 coding sequence is TGTGCCAGCAGCCAAGAACAGGGATGGACTGAAGCTTTCTTT. It is translated as CASSQEQGWTEAFF.

V gene TRBV9 combines with J gene TRBJ1-1, with TRBD1 identical over 8 bases. V was clipped by 5 bases and J by 0 bases; unmatched bases: 9. Germline V gene lookup returns CDR1 SGDLS and CDR2 YYNGEE. The CDR3 runs to 16 residues. The DNA for the CDR3 is TGTGCCAGCAGGGCGACAGGGGAAGCCATGAACACTGAAGCTTTCTTT. It yields the protein CASRATGEAMNTEAFF.

The CDR3 loop reads CASSPTGDDYEQYF. The CDR3 DNA is TGTGCCAGCAGCCCCACAGGGGACGACTACGAGCAGTACTTC. V gene TRBV7-2 combines with J gene TRBJ2-7; 7 positions agree with TRBD1. CDR3 length: 14 residues. With 5 bases clipped from V and 3 bases from J, the junction kept 7 bases outside the gene matches. In germline, CDR1 is SGHTA, CDR2 FQGNSA. Full variable domain (rest looked up from reference TRBV7-2 and TRBJ2-7): GAGVSQSPSNKVTEKGKDVELRCDPISGHTALYWYRQSLGQGLEFLIYFQGNSAPDKSGLPSDRFSAERTGGSVSTLTIQRTQQEDSAVYLCASSPTGDDYEQYFGPGTRLTVT.

The chain carries TRBV7-9 and TRBJ2-1; D possibly corresponds to TRBD1 (6 bases). V dropped 4 bases and J dropped 2 bases, with 18 bases sitting between them. Per germline, CDR1 SEHNR and CDR2 FQNEAQ (reference sequence). The length of the CDR3 is 17 residues. The CDR3 protein is CASSSTSDSTTYNEQFF. As DNA, the CDR3 is TGTGCCAGCAGCTCGACCTCGGACAGTACAACCTACAATGAGCAGTTCTTC. The entire variable domain, with the rest obtained from reference TRBV7-9 and TRBJ2-1, is as follows: DTGVSQNPRHKITKRGQNVTFRCDPISEHNRLYWYRQTLGQGPEFLTYFQNEAQLEKSRLLSDRFSAERPKGSFSTLEIQRTEQGDSAMYLCASSSTSDSTTYNEQFFGPGTRLTVL.

Points on this clone: Other DNA sequences within the sample encode an identical CDR3. This chain connects TRBV11-2 to TRBJ2-7, with a tentative D call TRBD2 (5 bases). Germline CDR1 and CDR2: SGHAT and FQNNGV. V lost 1 base to trimming and J lost 3 bases, with 7 bases between them. The CDR3 contains 13 residues. CDR3 DNA sequence: TGTGCCAGCAGCTTAGGGGGAGTCTACGAGCAGTACTTC. Translated, it gives CASSLGGVYEQYF.

This chain joins TRBV2 and TRBJ2-7, with 7 bases fitting TRBD2. Germline lookup yields CDR1 SNHLY and CDR2 FYNNEI. This CDR3 has 12 amino acids. The J segment lost 3 bases and the V segment lost 11 bases, leaving 7 bases of the junction unmatched. The CDR3 loop reads CAGRGDDYEQYF. CDR3 nucleotides: TGTGCCGGTCGGGGGGACGACTACGAGCAGTACTTC.

J is TRBJ1-5 and V is TRBV27, with D possibly matching TRBD1 (6 bases). The CDR3 consists of 13 residues. Germline values: CDR1 MNHEY, CDR2 SMNVEV (reference sequence). The V end lost 6 bases, the J end lost 6 bases, and 12 bases lay between the germline ends. The CDR3 nucleotides are TGTGCCAGCAGCTCTGGGGGCGGTCAGCCCCAGCATTTT. The encoded protein is CASSSGGGQPQHF.